What follows are 28 T cell receptor beta chains derived from one specimen sequenced in a study of blood T cell repertoires in COVID-19. Sequenced by immunoSEQ multiplex PCR; TCRdb stores in-frame clones only, minus some. The sample holds about 110,000 clones, just over 70% seen once. The specimen sequenced was peripheral blood. The receptors shown here come from a woman aged 35 to 49 with acute or convalescent COVID-19.

The chain recombines TRBV19 with TRBJ2-6; 7 bases are a match to TRBD1. The CDR3 has 18 residues. CDR1 and CDR2 (germline): LNHDA, SQIVND (reference sequence). The trim removed 5 bases at V and 2 bases at J, leaving 12 bases unmatched. The CDR3 sequence: CASSQGVSSRAGANVLTF. CDR3 nucleotides: TGTGCCAGTAGTCAGGGGGTAAGCTCGAGGGCTGGGGCCAACGTCCTGACTTTC. The variable domain in full, with the rest retrieved from reference TRBV19 and TRBJ2-6, is DGGITQSPKYLFRKEGQNVTLSCEQNLNHDAMYWYRQDPGQGLRLIYYSQIVNDFQKGDIAEGYSVSREKKESFPLTVTSAQKNPTAFYLCASSQGVSSRAGANVLTFGAGSRLTVL.

J is TRBJ1-2 and V is TRBV3-1 (or the pseudogene TRBV3-2); TRBD1 matches at 10 bases. The germline CDR1 and CDR2 sequences are LGHDT and YNNKEL (reference sequence). The CDR3 spans 13 residues. V shed 6 bases and J 6 bases; nucleotides not matched to a gene: 4. The CDR3 spells CASRPDRGHGYTF. CDR3 in DNA: TGTGCCAGCAGGCCCGACAGGGGGCATGGCTACACCTTC.

This clone was seen only once. This sequence joins TRBV6-1 and TRBJ2-2, with D possibly matching TRBD1 (7 bases). V was cut by 1 base and J by 4 bases, with 13 bases left in between. The CDR3 length is 16 residues. Germline CDR1 reads MNHNS; CDR2 reads SASEGT. The CDR3 here is CASSEDRGGGTGELFF. As DNA, the CDR3 is TGTGCCAGCAGTGAAGACAGGGGAGGAGGCACCGGGGAGCTGTTTTTT.

This clone was recorded only once. The genes are TRBV6-5 and TRBJ1-1, with 7 bases matching TRBD1. CDR1 is MNHEY, CDR2 SVGAGI, per germline. V was pared by 6 bases and J by 0 bases, with 4 bases of the junction left unmatched. This CDR3 comprises 14 residues. The DNA of the CDR3 is TGTGCCAGCAGCCCGACAGGGCTGAACACTGAAGCTTTCTTT. It codes for CASSPTGLNTEAFF.

This clone occurred a few times. The gene calls are TRBV10-3 and TRBJ1-3; D is ambiguous. Germline V gene lookup returns CDR1 ENHRY and CDR2 SYGVKD. V was shortened by 10 bases and J by 0 bases, with 10 bases between the two germline ends. The CDR3 has 13 amino acids. The CDR3 region is CATTGSSGNTIYF. In DNA form, the CDR3 reads TGTGCCACCACGGGAAGCTCTGGAAACACCATATATTTT.

V and J are TRBV30 and TRBJ1-5; D perhaps matches TRBD1 (6 bases). Germline-derived CDR1 and CDR2 are GTSNPN and SVGIG (reference sequence). The CDR3 spans 13 residues. The V gene lost 2 bases and the J gene lost 2 bases, with 7 bases spanning the gap. For the CDR3, the DNA is TGTGCCTGGAGTTCAGGGGGCAATCAGCCCCAGCATTTT. This translates into CAWSSGGNQPQHF.

This chain's CDR3 is CASSFVGAGEQYF. CDR3 nucleotides: TGTGCCAGCAGCTTTGTGGGGGCAGGCGAGCAGTACTTC. V and J are TRBV11-1 and TRBJ2-7; D may be TRBD1 (6 bases). Trimming pared 3 bases from V and 6 bases from J, leaving 12 bases between. The CDR3 totals 13 residues. Germline assignment: CDR1 SGHAT and CDR2 FQDESV (reference sequence).

This clone turned up a few times. The chain employs TRBV7-6 and TRBJ1-3; weak D call: TRBD1 (5 bases). CDR3 length: 16 residues. With 5 bases removed from V and 0 bases from J, the gap between germline ends came to 14 bases. Per the germline V gene, CDR1 is SGHVS and CDR2 is FNYEAQ. The CDR3 protein is CASSPIGGYSGNTIYF. The CDR3 nucleotides read TGTGCCAGCAGCCCGATCGGGGGATACTCTGGAAACACCATATATTTT.

The rearrangement uses TRBV6-6 and TRBJ1-1; possible D gene TRBD1, 5 bases. Germline values: CDR1 MNHNY, CDR2 SVGAGI (reference sequence). The CDR3 length is 16 residues. V lost 6 bases to trimming and J lost 1 base, with 18 bases between them. The CDR3 loop reads CASSPGLGHSNTEAFF. CDR3 sequence (DNA): TGTGCCAGCAGCCCCGGCCTTGGACACTCGAACACTGAAGCTTTCTTT.

This clone was seen more than once but under ten times. The V call is TRBV6-6, the J call TRBJ1-2; TRBD1 matches at 10 bases. The CDR3 runs to 15 residues. Trimming cost V 6 bases and J 2 bases; bases outside gene matches: 6. Germline CDR1 and CDR2: MNHNY and SVGAGI (reference sequence). The CDR3 region is CASSGVTGGNYGYTF. In DNA form, the CDR3 reads TGTGCCAGCAGCGGTGTGACAGGGGGCAACTATGGCTACACCTTC.

The V call is TRBV6-5, the J call TRBJ2-1; 11 bases line up with TRBD2. Germline CDR1 MNHEY, CDR2 SVGAGI. The CDR3 loop spans 14 amino acids. V lost 8 bases, J lost 8 bases, and 8 bases stayed unmatched. As DNA, the CDR3 is TGTGCCAGCGCGACTAGCGGGGAGACGGATGAGCAGTTCTTC. This translates into CASATSGETDEQFF.

The chain couples TRBV4-1 to TRBJ2-1, with D possibly being TRBD1 (6 bases). CDR1 and CDR2 from the germline V gene are MGHRA and YSYEKL. V shed 4 bases and J shed 7 bases, with 14 bases lying between them. The CDR3 consists of 14 residues. The CDR3 region has the DNA TGCGCCAGCAGCCTACAGGGTAAAAGGAATGAGCAGTTCTTC. This gives the protein CASSLQGKRNEQFF.

In its sample, this clone was seen a few times. V usage is TRBV27 and J usage is TRBJ1-2, with 9 bases identical to TRBD1. The V and J ends lost 0 bases and 3 bases, in that order; junction bases with no gene match: 5. This CDR3 contains 16 residues. The germline gives CDR1 MNHEY, CDR2 SMNVEV (reference sequence). CDR3 sequence: CASSLSQTGGYYGYTF. In DNA form, the CDR3 reads TGTGCCAGCAGTTTATCCCAGACAGGGGGATACTATGGCTACACCTTC.

The chain combines TRBV7-9 with TRBJ1-1; D is unclear. With 1 base removed from V and 2 bases from J, the gap between germline ends came to 8 bases. Germline loops: CDR1 SEHNR, CDR2 FQNEAQ (reference sequence). This CDR3 region has 14 residues. CDR3 residues: CASSLGSGNTEAFF. DNA of the CDR3: TGTGCCAGCAGCTTAGGGTCCGGTAACACTGAAGCTTTCTTT.

The rearrangement uses TRBV6-5 and TRBJ2-7, with a weak D call TRBD2 (6 bases). Germline assignment: CDR1 MNHEY and CDR2 SVGAGI. V was pared by 8 bases and J by 3 bases, with 11 bases between. The CDR3 consists of 12 residues. The CDR3 loop reads CASGRLDYEQYF. CDR3 DNA sequence: TGTGCCAGCGGGAGGTTAGACTACGAGCAGTACTTC.

This clone was observed once. The J gene is TRBJ2-5, the V gene TRBV7-9; 8 bases are shared with TRBD2. With 0 bases clipped from V and 4 bases from J, the junction kept 7 bases outside the gene matches. The CDR3 is 16 amino acids. Germline V lookup: CDR1 SEHNR, CDR2 FQNEAQ (reference sequence). The CDR3 loop reads CASSLAAGGVGETQYF. CDR3 DNA: TGTGCCAGCAGCTTAGCGGCGGGGGGCGTGGGAGAGACCCAGTACTTC.

This clone was seen only a few times. CDR3 DNA sequence: TGTGCCAGCAGTAGTTCATTGGGGACAGACAGATCGATAGGCTACACCTTC. As protein: CASSSSLGTDRSIGYTF. The rearrangement uses TRBV11-2 and TRBJ1-2, with 7 bases aligning to TRBD1. This CDR3 contains 17 residues. V lost 6 bases and J lost 8; bases outside the gene matches: 21. From germline, CDR1 is SGHAT and CDR2 FQNNGV.

The rearrangement links TRBV2 to TRBJ2-2, with TRBD2 matching 10 bases. The V and J ends lost 4 bases and 7 bases, in that order; junction bases with no gene match: 6. CDR1 is SNHLY and CDR2 is FYNNEI in the germline V gene. This CDR3 region has 15 residues. CDR3 protein: CASSVGSGGIGELFF. CDR3 DNA: TGTGCCAGCAGTGTGGGTAGCGGGGGGATCGGGGAGCTGTTTTTT.

The V call is TRBV12-3 or TRBV12-4, the J call TRBJ1-2; 7 positions agree with TRBD1. Losses at the gene ends were 2 bases for V and 10 bases for J; bases not matched to a gene: 4. The CDR3 is made up of 12 amino acids. The CDR3 is CASSLSTGTYTF. CDR3 nucleotides: TGTGCCAGCAGTTTATCGACAGGGACCTACACCTTC.

V usage is TRBV18 and J usage is TRBJ2-1; a possible D gene is TRBD1 (6 bases). CDR3 length equals 11 residues. With 4 bases removed from V and 8 bases from J, the gap between germline ends came to 6 bases. Germline V gene sequence: CDR1 KGHSH, CDR2 LQKENI. The CDR3 sequence: CASSRQDEQFF. In nucleotides, the CDR3 is TGTGCCAGCTCACGACAGGATGAGCAGTTCTTC.

This clone was picked up many times. The chain links TRBV5-1 to TRBJ1-4; a possible D gene is TRBD1 (5 bases). Germline CDR1 SGHRS, CDR2 YFSETQ. V was shortened by 5 bases and J by 2 bases, with 13 bases between the two germline ends. The CDR3 is made up of 15 amino acids. The CDR3 region is CASRALTDTNEKLFF. CDR3 coding DNA: TGCGCCAGCAGGGCTTTGACAGACACTAATGAAAAACTGTTTTTT.

V usage is TRBV21-1 and J usage is TRBJ1-5; the table names TRBD1, a call not compared with the DNA. TRBV21-1 is described as a pseudogene. This CDR3 is 16 amino acids long. CDR3 in amino acids: CASSNSKGALNQPQHF. In DNA, the CDR3 is TGTGCCAGCAGCAATTCGAAAGGGGCTCTGAATCAGCCCCAGCATTTT.

V and J are TRBV5-1 and TRBJ2-1, with 9 positions matching TRBD2. The V gene end was trimmed by 4 bases and the J gene end by 4 bases; junction bases not matched to a gene: 9. This CDR3 contains 16 residues. CDR1 and CDR2 (germline): SGHRS, YFSETQ. The CDR3 DNA reads TGCGCCAGCAGCATGCGGGGGGGCGCCTCTTACAATGAGCAGTTCTTC. It codes for CASSMRGGASYNEQFF.

In this sample, this clone turned up once. V is TRBV7-2 and J is TRBJ1-1; TRBD1 agrees at 8 bases. The CDR3 totals 15 residues. CDR1 is SGHTA, CDR2 FQGNSA, per germline. V trimming: 1 base; J trimming: 3 bases; junction bases outside the gene matches: 4. The CDR3 DNA sequence: TGTGCCAGCAGCTTAGAGGCAGGGGGCTACACTGAAGCTTTCTTT. Its translation: CASSLEAGGYTEAFF.

The chain is built from TRBV10-1 and TRBJ2-3, with D possibly matching TRBD2 (5 bases). The CDR3 is 15 residues long. Trimming stripped 3 bases from V and 3 bases from J, with 13 bases between. Germline values: CDR1 WNHNN, CDR2 SYGVQD (reference sequence). In DNA form, the CDR3 reads TGCGCCAGCAGTGATGAGGGAATTAGAACAGATACGCAGTATTTT. Encoded protein: CASSDEGIRTDTQYF.

As regards this clone: One end of the junction is discordant with germline, which a read error may explain. The genes are TRBV6-5 and TRBJ2-4; 10 bases fit TRBD1. From germline, CDR1 is MNHEY and CDR2 SVGAGI. The CDR3 runs to 11 residues. The CDR3 DNA reads TGTGCCAGCAGCCATCCGGGACAGGGGAACTTC. This encodes CASSHPGQGNF.

The rearrangement uses TRBV3-1 (or the pseudogene TRBV3-2) and TRBJ2-7; 7 bases map to TRBD1. Trimming at V came to 1 base and at J to 9 bases, leaving 9 bases not matched to a gene. The CDR3 has 14 amino acids. From germline, CDR1 is LGHDT and CDR2 YNNKEL (reference sequence). For the CDR3, the DNA is TGTGCCAGCAGCCAAGCCGGGACAGAGGGCCGGCAGTACTTC. Translated, it gives CASSQAGTEGRQYF.

The rearrangement joins TRBV5-1 to TRBJ2-3, with TRBD1 as a possible D gene (6 bases). The CDR3 is 15 amino acids. Germline V lookup: CDR1 SGHRS, CDR2 YFSETQ. V was pared by 3 bases and J by 1 base, with 12 bases between. The CDR3 DNA reads TGCGCCAGCAGCTGGGGTGGGGGCCGCACAGATACGCAGTATTTT. The encoded protein is CASSWGGGRTDTQYF.